Below are 32 T cell receptor beta chains sequenced from a single sample in a study of shared clonotypes between healthy human individuals (dated by TCRdb to the early 2020s). Preparation of the library involved the immunoSEQ multiplex PCR assay. Entries here come from immuneACCESS through TCRdb and include only in-frame sequences with V and J called. Some clones fail to appear in such tables; in the studies checked, an unresolved V gene covers under half of the shortfall, and the cause of the remainder is unknown. A total of roughly 2 million clones appear in this sample, 85% to 95% of them only once. The top ten hold 0.13% of the sample. The sequenced sample consisted of naive CD4+ T cells sorted from blood. Explained via the paper, the cell subset or site label denotes: CD45RA+ positively selected. The receptors derive from a man aged 18 to 29 in good health.

The chain employs TRBV5-8 and TRBJ1-6; 8 nucleotides agree with TRBD1. CDR3 length: 16 residues. V was clipped by 4 bases and J by 13 bases; unmatched bases: 16. CDR1 and CDR2 (germline): SGHTS, YDEGEE. The CDR3 loop reads CASSRGDRREVFPLHF. In DNA, the CDR3 is TGTGCCAGCAGCCGGGGGGACAGGAGGGAGGTGTTCCCCCTCCACTTT.

The chain has TRBV6-5 and TRBJ1-1; D is ambiguous. The germline V gene encodes CDR1 MNHEY and CDR2 SVGAGI. The V and J ends lost 2 bases and 1 base respectively, with 11 bases between them. CDR3 length equals 15 residues. The CDR3 reads CASSYGEKGNTEAFF. CDR3 nucleotide sequence: TGTGCCAGCAGTTACGGGGAAAAAGGGAACACTGAAGCTTTCTTT.

The chain combines TRBV21-1 with TRBJ2-7; the tabulated D call, TRBD1, remains unverified against the DNA. TRBV21-1 is labeled a pseudogene. This CDR3 is built from 14 residues. CDR3 nucleotides: TGTGCCAGCAGCAAAACCCCCAGGTCCTACGAGCAGTACTTC. Amino acids: CASSKTPRSYEQYF.

J is TRBJ2-2 and V is TRBV7-2; 10 bases align to TRBD1. Germline values: CDR1 SGHTA, CDR2 FQGNSA. The CDR3 consists of 15 residues. The V and J ends lost 4 bases and 5 bases, in that order; junction bases with no gene match: 4. DNA of the CDR3: TGTGCCAGCAGCTCACGACAGGGGGCGACCGGGGAGCTGTTTTTT. Amino acids: CASSSRQGATGELFF.

The genes are TRBV7-3 and TRBJ2-2; no reliable D call. CDR3 length: 15 residues. Trimming took off 6 bases at V and 1 base at J, with 12 bases between the two ends. Germline loops: CDR1 SGHTA, CDR2 FQGTGA. CDR3 in amino acids: CASRVGSGNTGELFF. The DNA of the CDR3 is TGTGCCAGCAGGGTCGGGTCCGGGAACACCGGGGAGCTGTTTTTT.

This clone was counted a single time. The chain combines TRBV28 with TRBJ2-1, with TRBD2 matching over 9 bases. Trimming took 1 base from V and 4 from J; bases not matched to a gene: 8. Per germline, CDR1 MDHEN and CDR2 SYDVKM. The CDR3 spans 17 residues. The CDR3 reads CASSLSPSGANYNEQFF. CDR3 nucleotides: TGTGCCAGCAGTTTATCCCCTAGCGGGGCCAATTACAATGAGCAGTTCTTC.

The rearrangement uses TRBV5-1 and TRBJ1-4, with D maybe TRBD1 (5 bases). V gave up 0 bases and J gave up 0 bases, with 12 bases separating them. Looked up from germline, CDR1 is SGHRS and CDR2 is YFSETQ. This CDR3 has 17 residues. The CDR3 spells CASSLGSSGATNEKLFF. The CDR3 region has the DNA TGCGCCAGCAGCTTGGGGTCTTCGGGGGCAACTAATGAAAAACTGTTTTTT.

This chain uses TRBV30 with TRBJ2-5; D ambiguous. The CDR3 is 12 residues long. Trimming pared 2 bases from V and 5 bases from J, leaving 9 bases between. The germline CDR1 and CDR2 sequences are GTSNPN and SVGIG (reference sequence). The CDR3: CAWSTSGETQYF. CDR3 DNA: TGTGCCTGGAGTACAAGTGGGGAGACCCAGTACTTC.

The chain uses TRBV12-2 and TRBJ1-5. TRBV12-2 is a recognized pseudogene. CDR3 length: 11 amino acids. The CDR3 loop reads CASRPVEGWHF. CDR3 nucleotide sequence: TGTGCAAGTCGCCCGGTGGAGGGTTGGCATTTT.

The chain combines TRBV27 with TRBJ2-3, with unresolved D. From germline, CDR1 is MNHEY and CDR2 SMNVEV (reference sequence). V was trimmed by 5 bases and J by 1 base, leaving 4 bases between them. The CDR3 totals 12 residues. CDR3 sequence reads: CASSPRTDTQYF. The DNA for the CDR3 is TGTGCCAGCAGTCCCCGCACAGATACGCAGTATTTT.

The chain couples TRBV19 to TRBJ2-1; tentative D call: TRBD2 (5 bases). Looked up from germline, CDR1 is LNHDA and CDR2 is SQIVND (reference sequence). The germline V and J ends were trimmed by 5 bases and 6 bases, with 14 bases remaining between them. The CDR3 is 14 residues long. The CDR3 protein is CASSSLKSGNEQFF. CDR3 in DNA: TGTGCCAGTAGTTCCTTAAAAAGCGGCAATGAGCAGTTCTTC.

The chain recombines TRBV6-5 with TRBJ2-5, with D possibly being TRBD1 (6 bases). The CDR3 is 16 amino acids. The germline gives CDR1 MNHEY, CDR2 SVGAGI. The V end lost 2 bases, the J end lost 5 bases, and 18 bases lay between the germline ends. For the CDR3, the DNA is TGTGCCAGCAGTTACCCCCAGGCGACAGGTAGCGAGACCCAGTACTTC. It codes for CASSYPQATGSETQYF.

V and J are TRBV2 and TRBJ1-2, with D maybe TRBD1 (5 bases). The germline gives CDR1 SNHLY, CDR2 FYNNEI. The CDR3 contains 15 residues. V was shortened by 3 bases and J by 4 bases, with 15 bases between the two germline ends. CDR3 DNA: TGTGCCAGCAGTGACCACCGGGGCGGATTCTATGGCTACACCTTC. This codes for CASSDHRGGFYGYTF.

The J gene is TRBJ1-5, the V gene TRBV27; D not resolved. From germline, CDR1 is MNHEY and CDR2 SMNVEV (reference sequence). The CDR3 loop spans 15 amino acids. V was clipped by 1 base and J by 0 bases, with 7 bases between them. The CDR3 nucleotides read TGTGCCAGCAGTTTATGGCAGGATAGCAATCAGCCCCAGCATTTT. The encoded protein is CASSLWQDSNQPQHF.

This chain joins TRBV29-1 and TRBJ2-3, with 14 positions matching TRBD2. The CDR3 is made up of 15 amino acids. The V gene's germline CDR1 is SQVTM and CDR2 ANQGSEA. The J segment lost 6 bases and the V segment lost 5 bases, leaving 7 bases of the junction unmatched. CDR3 sequence reads: CSVPTSGGAEDTQYF. The CDR3 region has the DNA TGCAGCGTTCCGACTAGCGGGGGGGCAGAGGATACGCAGTATTTT.

The chain uses TRBV6-5 and TRBJ2-5; TRBD2 is a possible D gene (5 bases). The length of the CDR3 is 14 residues. The V gene's germline CDR1 is MNHEY and CDR2 SVGAGI. V was trimmed by 2 bases and J by 2 bases, leaving 9 bases between them. CDR3 DNA: TGTGCCAGCAGTTACGGTCTAGCTCAAGAGACCCAGTACTTC. This encodes CASSYGLAQETQYF.

In this sample, this clone turned up once. The V and J genes are TRBV30 and TRBJ2-1; no clear D gene. CDR3 length equals 10 residues. Trimming stripped 5 bases from V and 10 bases from J, with 9 bases between. Germline CDR1 is GTSNPN and CDR2 is SVGIG (reference sequence). The CDR3 region has the DNA TGTGCCTGGGTAGGATTCGAGCAGTTCTTC. Encoded protein: CAWVGFEQFF.

The chain links TRBV19 to TRBJ1-5; D is unresolved. The V gene's germline CDR1 is LNHDA and CDR2 SQIVND (reference sequence). V dropped 10 bases and J dropped 7 bases, with 17 bases sitting between them. The CDR3 covers 13 residues. The CDR3 here is CATTATVGQPQHF. Here the CDR3 DNA reads TGTGCCACTACCGCCACGGTAGGGCAGCCCCAGCATTTT.

This chain joins TRBV25-1 and TRBJ1-2, with D tentatively TRBD1 (5 bases). Between the trimmed V and J ends, which lost 3 bases and 6 bases, there was a span of 11 bases. This CDR3 spans 13 amino acids. The germline gives CDR1 MGHDK, CDR2 SYGVNS. CDR3 in amino acids: CASSEAGINGYTF. The CDR3 DNA reads TGTGCCAGCAGTGAGGCAGGGATAAATGGCTACACCTTC.

A remark on this clone: In the same sample, other DNA sequences code for this CDR3. The chain is built from TRBV18 and TRBJ1-2; a weak D match, TRBD1 (6 bases). Germline values: CDR1 KGHSH, CDR2 LQKENI. The CDR3 is made up of 14 amino acids. Trimming pared 3 bases from V and 0 bases from J, leaving 8 bases between. CDR3: CASSPEGANYGYTF. The DNA for the CDR3 is TGTGCCAGCTCACCCGAGGGGGCTAACTATGGCTACACCTTC.

The chain uses TRBV19 and TRBJ1-6; D ambiguous. Trimming stripped 3 bases from V and 8 bases from J, with 8 bases between. CDR3 length equals 13 residues. Germline-derived CDR1 and CDR2 are LNHDA and SQIVND (reference sequence). The CDR3 DNA reads as TGTGCCAGTAGTATGGCCCGGGATTCACCCCTCCACTTT. Translation: CASSMARDSPLHF. Using reference TRBV19 and TRBJ1-6 for the parts outside the CDR3, the full variable domain is DGGITQSPKYLFRKEGQNVTLSCEQNLNHDAMYWYRQDPGQGLRLIYYSQIVNDFQKGDIAEGYSVSREKKESFPLTVTSAQKNPTAFYLCASSMARDSPLHFGNGTRLTVT.

The CDR3 DNA sequence: TGTGCCAGCAAAGGGACTAGCGGGAGGCCCTCCTACGAGCAGTACTTC. This sequence encodes CASKGTSGRPSYEQYF. The chain uses TRBV28 and TRBJ2-7, with TRBD2 matching over 15 bases. CDR1 is MDHEN and CDR2 is SYDVKM in the germline V gene. The CDR3 is 16 amino acids. V gave up 7 bases and J gave up 0 bases; unmatched junction bases: 4.

With respect to this clone: This may be a read error: a much more frequent sequence differs by one nucleotide. The sample holds other DNA sequences that translate to the same CDR3. This chain joins TRBV30 and TRBJ2-7; either TRBD1 or TRBD2 may fit D (5 bases each). Deletions cut 0 bases from V and 1 base from J, with 16 bases between. CDR3 size: 16 residues. Germline CDR1 GTSNPN, CDR2 SVGIG (reference sequence). The DNA of the CDR3 is TGTGCCTGGAGTGTACGGGCGAGGGGCTGGTCCTACGAGCAGTACTTC. It encodes CAWSVRARGWSYEQYF.

V usage is TRBV6-6 and J usage is TRBJ1-1; D perhaps matches TRBD1 (6 bases). Per the germline V gene, CDR1 is MNHNY and CDR2 is SVGAGI (reference sequence). This CDR3 is 15 amino acids long. Trimming took off 4 bases at V and 1 base at J, with 13 bases between the two ends. In DNA, the CDR3 is TGTGCCAGCAGTTCTCCGGGACACAGGAACACTGAAGCTTTCTTT. Translated, it gives CASSSPGHRNTEAFF.

V is TRBV30 and J is TRBJ2-7; 7 bases are a match to TRBD1. This CDR3 has 14 residues. Germline trimming cut 4 bases from V and 1 base from J; bases unmatched to any gene: 7. The germline CDR1 and CDR2 sequences are GTSNPN and SVGIG (reference sequence). For the CDR3, the DNA is TGTGCCTGGAACCCCGGACAGGCTTCCTACGAGCAGTACTTC. Residues: CAWNPGQASYEQYF. Full variable domain (remainder filled in from reference TRBV30 and TRBJ2-7): SQTIHQWPATLVQPVGSPLSLECTVEGTSNPNLYWYRQAAGRGLQLLFYSVGIGQISSEVPQNLSASRPQDRQFILSSKKLLLSDSGFYLCAWNPGQASYEQYFGPGTRLTVT.

Here the CDR3 reads CASSPAFRAAGYTF. CDR3 DNA: TGTGCCAGCAGTCCAGCCTTCCGAGCCGCTGGCTACACCTTC. The chain joins TRBV14 to TRBJ1-2; no clear D. Germline V lookup: CDR1 SGHDN, CDR2 FVKESK. This CDR3 spans 14 amino acids. V lost 6 bases and J lost 7, with 18 bases in between.

The chain is built from TRBV25-1 and TRBJ1-4; D is perhaps TRBD1 (5 bases). The CDR3 is 18 residues long. The ends were cut back, 2 bases at V and 4 bases at J, with 20 bases in the middle. Germline assignment: CDR1 MGHDK and CDR2 SYGVNS. CDR3 in DNA: TGTGCCAGCAGTGAAGGGGGTTTGGGAGGACCCATTAATGAAAAACTGTTTTTT. Its translation: CASSEGGLGGPINEKLFF.

This clone was seen a single time. The chain combines TRBV4-2 with TRBJ1-2, with 9 positions matching TRBD1. V lost 4 bases and J lost 3; bases outside the gene matches: 12. The CDR3 covers 17 residues. The V gene's germline CDR1 is LGHNA and CDR2 YNFKEQ. The CDR3 is CASSPGQGSTLYYGYTF. Here the CDR3 DNA reads TGTGCCAGCAGCCCAGGACAGGGGTCTACTCTTTACTATGGCTACACCTTC.

The chain joins TRBV28 to TRBJ1-3; the D is unclear. Germline V gives CDR1 MDHEN, CDR2 SYDVKM. The CDR3 runs 13 residues. V gave up 5 bases and J gave up 4 bases, with 9 bases separating them. In DNA, the CDR3 is TGTGCCAGCAGTGTCGGGCCCGGAAACACCATATATTTT. Its translation is CASSVGPGNTIYF.

The rearrangement links TRBV28 to TRBJ2-7; 9 bases fit TRBD2. CDR1 is MDHEN, CDR2 SYDVKM, per germline. The CDR3 extends over 15 amino acids. Germline trimming cut 6 bases from V and 1 base from J; bases unmatched to any gene: 7. The CDR3 is CASRPGTSSSYEQYF. For the CDR3, the DNA is TGTGCCAGCAGGCCCGGGACTAGCTCATCCTACGAGCAGTACTTC.

The chain joins TRBV5-4 to TRBJ1-1, with D unclear. CDR3 length: 13 amino acids. Trimming pared 2 bases from V and 4 bases from J, leaving 9 bases between. CDR1 SGHNT and CDR2 YYREEE come from the germline V gene (reference sequence). CDR3 sequence: CASSFFASTEAFF. The CDR3 coding sequence is TGTGCCAGCAGCTTTTTTGCGAGCACTGAAGCTTTCTTT.

The chain links TRBV19 to TRBJ1-5; D might be TRBD1 (5 bases). From germline, CDR1 is LNHDA and CDR2 SQIVND (reference sequence). V was cut by 7 bases and J by 4 bases, with 14 bases left in between. This CDR3 region has 14 residues. This CDR3 reads CASKQDVGNQPQHF. The CDR3 DNA sequence: TGTGCCAGTAAACAGGACGTGGGTAATCAGCCCCAGCATTTT. Using reference TRBV19 and TRBJ1-5 for the parts outside the CDR3, the full variable domain is DGGITQSPKYLFRKEGQNVTLSCEQNLNHDAMYWYRQDPGQGLRLIYYSQIVNDFQKGDIAEGYSVSREKKESFPLTVTSAQKNPTAFYLCASKQDVGNQPQHFGDGTRLSIL.